This is a list of T cell receptor beta chains from one sample in a study of metastatic and nonmetastatic thyroid tumors. TCRdb reprocessed the PCR reads via MiXCR. This sample has 21,000 or so clones, with 22% found just once. Sequences were obtained from tumor tissue. The receptors stem from a female donor with papillary thyroid cancer or a benign thyroid nodule (not recorded which). Some clones in this sample may be carry-over from other donors' samples. Both conserved end residues are part of each CDR3. A D gene is named only where the DNA matches it firmly. Size is omitted from some rows. Given values are once, few, many or a class for expanded clones.

v_gene	d_gene	j_gene	abundance	CDR3nt	CDR3aa
TRBV7-2	.	TRBJ2-7	many	TGTGCCAGCAGCTTAGGAGGGGGGCTATTCTACGAGCAGTACTTC	CASSLGGGLFYEQYF
TRBV4-2	TRBD1	TRBJ2-7	.	TGTGCCAGCAACCCATCAGGACAGGGCCAAGCCTACGAGCAGTACTTC	CASNPSGQGQAYEQYF
TRBV11-2	.	TRBJ2-1	few	TGTGCCAGCAGCTTTGGTAGCTCCTACAATGAGCAGTTCTTC	CASSFGSSYNEQFF
TRBV20-1	.	TRBJ1-2	few	TGCAGTGCTCATCAGACCCCCTATGGCTACACCTTC	CSAHQTPYGYTF
TRBV30	.	TRBJ2-3	many	TGTGCCTGGAGTGTGGGCGGGAACACAGATACGCAGTATTTT	CAWSVGGNTDTQYF
TRBV20-1	.	TRBJ2-3	.	TGCAGTGCTAGGCCAGAAGCGGTGGGCACAGATACGCAGTATTTT	CSARPEAVGTDTQYF
TRBV30	.	TRBJ1-2	.	TGTGCCTGGAGCCACGAGTACTATGGCTACACCTTC	CAWSHEYYGYTF
TRBV20-1	.	TRBJ2-1	many	TGCAGTGCTAGGGCGCCTCACTCCTACAATGAGCAGTTCTTC	CSARAPHSYNEQFF
TRBV6-6	.	TRBJ2-3	many	TGTGCCAGCAGTTACAGGGTCGCAGATACGCAGTATTTT	CASSYRVADTQYF
TRBV28	.	TRBJ2-2	many	TGTGCCAGCAGTGGGCGCTCCGGGGAGCTGTTTTTT	CASSGRSGELFF
TRBV6-4	TRBD1	TRBJ1-4	few	TGTGCCAGCAGTGAATCGACAGGGGGAAATGAAAAACTGTTTTTT	CASSESTGGNEKLFF
TRBV11-2	.	TRBJ1-3	many	TGTGCCAGCAGTTCAGCCCTGGGTGCTGGAAACACCATATATTTT	CASSSALGAGNTIYF
TRBV7-9	.	TRBJ1-1	.	TGTGCCAGCAACTTCGTCAGTCTCATGAACACTGAAGCTTTCTTT	CASNFVSLMNTEAFF
TRBV19	.	TRBJ2-7	many	TGTGCCAGTAGTCGGGGCCGTCAGGGTGAGTACGAGCAGTACTTC	CASSRGRQGEYEQYF
TRBV6-1	.	TRBJ1-5	few	TGTGCCAGCAGCGCATGGACAGTGCTTGATAGCAATCAGCCCCAGCATTTT	CASSAWTVLDSNQPQHF
TRBV12-3/TRBV12-4	TRBD1	TRBJ1-2	many	TGTGCCAGCAGGTCAGGCCCGGGACAGGGAGACTATGGCTACACCTTC	CASRSGPGQGDYGYTF
TRBV11-2	.	TRBJ2-5	few	TGTGCCAGCAGCTCGACCCTCTCGGGACACTCGCGAGAGACCCAGTACTTC	CASSSTLSGHSRETQYF
TRBV28	.	TRBJ2-7	.	TGTGCCAGCAATCCGAGAATCTCCTACGAGCAGTACTTC	CASNPRISYEQYF
TRBV11-1	TRBD2	TRBJ2-1	.	TGTGCCAGCAGCTTACTTCCGGGACTAGCGGGAGGTTGGGAGCAGTTCTTC	CASSLLPGLAGGWEQFF
TRBV30	.	TRBJ1-6	many	TGTGCCTGGACTGGGGGCGCTAATTCACCCCTCCACTTT	CAWTGGANSPLHF
TRBV28	TRBD2	TRBJ2-5	many	TGTGCCAGCAGTAAGGGTTTCGGGACTAGCGGTGGGGGGCAGTCTGGAGAGACCCAGTACTTC	CASSKGFGTSGGGQSGETQYF
TRBV20-1	.	TRBJ2-1	many	TGCAGTGCTAGTGATTTTAGGTACAATGAGCAGTTCTTC	CSASDFRYNEQFF
TRBV11-2	.	TRBJ1-3	.	TGTGCCAGCAGCTTAGGGGGGAGAGGAAACACCATATATTTT	CASSLGGRGNTIYF
TRBV6-2/TRBV6-3	.	TRBJ1-1	few	TGTGCCAGCAGTTACCCTCACTGGGGCGCGGGTGCAACTGAAGCTTTCTTT	CASSYPHWGAGATEAFF
TRBV5-4	TRBD2	TRBJ2-2	many	TGTGCCAGCAGCCCAGGAGCGGGAAACACCGGGGAGCTGTTTTTT	CASSPGAGNTGELFF
TRBV25-1	.	TRBJ2-7	few	TGTGCCAGCAGTGAAAACAGGGAGGACTACGAGCAGTACTTC	CASSENREDYEQYF
TRBV7-8	.	TRBJ2-2	many	TGTGCCAGCAGCAGGACTCAACACTTGACCGGGGAGCTGTTTTTT	CASSRTQHLTGELFF
TRBV20-1	TRBD2	TRBJ2-2	.	TGCAGTGCCAGGACTAGCGGGAACGCCGGGGAGCTGTTTTTT	CSARTSGNAGELFF
TRBV20-1	.	TRBJ2-5	many	TGCAGTGCTCTTGCCCCGGGACGCCACCAAGAGACCCAGTACTTC	CSALAPGRHQETQYF
TRBV11-2	TRBD1	TRBJ1-6	many	TGTGCCAGCAGCTTAGATGGGACAGGACCATGGTCACCCCTCCACTTT	CASSLDGTGPWSPLHF
TRBV19	.	TRBJ1-1	.	TGTGCCAGTAGTATAGATGGAAGAGGGGGTGAAGCTTTCTTT	CASSIDGRGGEAFF
TRBV20-1	.	TRBJ2-5	many	TGCAGTGCTAGAGAAGGAGAGACCCAGTACTTC	CSAREGETQYF
TRBV5-1	TRBD2	TRBJ2-1	many	TGCGCCAGCAGCTTGGGGGGGACTAGCTCCTACAATGAGCAGTTCTTC	CASSLGGTSSYNEQFF
TRBV11-2	TRBD1	TRBJ2-5	.	TGTGCCAGCAGCCCCCGGACAGGAGGTTACCAAGAGACCCAGTACTTC	CASSPRTGGYQETQYF
TRBV6-1	.	TRBJ2-1	.	TGTGCCGGGGGTTCGGGGCGGGACGTCAACAATGAGCAGTTCTTC	CAGGSGRDVNNEQFF
TRBV7-3	TRBD2	TRBJ2-2	many	TGTGCCACCGCTAGCGGGAACACCGGGGAGCTGTTTTTT	CATASGNTGELFF
TRBV12-3/TRBV12-4	TRBD1	TRBJ1-2	many	TGTGCCAGCAGTTTTTCCGGGACAGTTTATGGCTACACCTTC	CASSFSGTVYGYTF
TRBV5-5	.	TRBJ1-2	.	TGTGCCAGCAGCTTGGGTGTAGGGCCGTCTGGCTACACCTTC	CASSLGVGPSGYTF
TRBV28	TRBD2	TRBJ2-3	few	TGTGCCAGCAGTAAGCGGGGGCTAGCGGGAGTCGGGCAGTATTTT	CASSKRGLAGVGQYF
TRBV6-1	.	TRBJ2-7	many	TGTGCCAGCAGAAGGGGCCTCTCCTACGAGCAGTACTTC	CASRRGLSYEQYF
TRBV6-2/TRBV6-3	.	TRBJ1-1	many	TGTGCCAGCAGTTACGCAGGGGCCGGGACTGAAGCTTTCTTT	CASSYAGAGTEAFF
TRBV6-1	.	TRBJ1-6	.	TGTGTCAGCAGTGAAGTCAGGTCGGGTTCACCCCTCCACTTT	CVSSEVRSGSPLHF
TRBV6-5	.	TRBJ2-2	few	TGTGCCAGCAGTTTAGCGGCGTTGGGCACCGGGGAGCTGTTTTTT	CASSLAALGTGELFF
TRBV20-1	TRBD1	TRBJ2-2	.	TGCAGTGCTAGTGGGCAGGGGGCCGACACCGGGGAGCTGTTTTTT	CSASGQGADTGELFF